This entry concerns a single T cell receptor (beta chain). A junction end diverges from the germline sequence, so it may reflect a read error. The sample comes from a study of blood T cell repertoires in COVID-19. Some clones are missing from TCRdb's copy, which holds only in-frame ones; the method was immunoSEQ multiplex PCR. The data show 200,000 to 250,000 clones, with 84% seen just once and 1.5% to 2% held by the top ten. Germline-derived CDR1 and CDR2 are SSHAT and FNYEAQ (reference sequence). This CDR3 spans 14 amino acids. The source of this sequence is a man aged 55-75 years who had recovered from COVID-19. The sample comprised PBMCs or T cells enriched from blood (not recorded which). The V call is TRBV7-7, the J call TRBJ1-2, with TRBD1 matching 10 bases. In DNA, the CDR3 is TGTGCTAGCAGCGGGGACAGGGGAAACTATGGCTACACCTTC. Protein sequence: CASSGDRGNYGYTF. Using reference TRBV7-7 and TRBJ1-2 for the parts outside the CDR3, the full variable domain is GAGVSQSPRYKVTKRGQDVTLRCDPISSHATLYWYQQALGQGPEFLTYFNYEAQPDKSGLPSDRFSAERPEGSISTLTIQRTEQRDSAMYRCASSGDRGNYGYTFGSGTRLTVV.